This TCR beta chain was sequenced in a study of neurological immune-mediated disorders. General study points: Healthy controls had more TCR clonal expansion than multiple sclerosis, which showed the least, whereas HTLV-1-associated myelopathy showed the most. No CDR3 amino acid sequences were shared by expanded clones across subjects, suggesting private repertoires in all groups.

TCRdb called the 5' RACE reads again in MiXCR, with one record for every CDR3 protein. The sample carries about 45,000 distinct CDR3 sequences, 13% recorded once. Germline assignment: CDR1 SGHDN and CDR2 FVKESK. The CDR3 is 19 amino acids. The ends were cut back, 4 bases at V and 9 bases at J, with 31 bases in the middle. This clonotype was detected many times. Its target is not known. As to time point: longitudinal time-point 3. The starting material, 2 million PBMCs stored at -80 C, gave rise to the unsorted libraries. The clonotype comes from a man younger than 45 in good health. Sequenced: PBMCs. J is TRBJ2-1 and V is TRBV14; maybe TRBD1 (6 bases). The CDR3 loop is CASSRAKPHSRGSIGEQFF. CDR3 in DNA: TGTGCCAGCAGCCGAGCCAAGCCTCATTCCAGGGGTTCTATCGGTGAGCAGTTCTTC.